The present TCR beta chain was sequenced within a study of blood T cell repertoires in COVID-19. As for the study in general: The samples span acute and convalescent COVID-19 from the United States, Italy and Spain.

Recruits, aged roughly 18 to 95 years, lived in 25 or so US areas. The recovered donors of Cohort 3 showed two negative PCRs, clearance, or symptom resolution. The protocol was immunoSEQ multiplex PCR, while the TCRdb copy is restricted to in-frame clones and leaves out a portion. The data contain about 380,000 clones, 87% of them singletons. V gave up 0 bases and J gave up 2 bases, with 11 bases separating them. Germline V gene data show CDR1 as LGHNA and CDR2 as YNFKEQ. This CDR3 has 16 residues. The sequence was collected from a woman aged 30 to 39 who had recovered from COVID-19. The sample was PBMCs or T cells enriched from blood (not recorded which). The J gene is TRBJ2-1, the V gene TRBV4-2; D possibly corresponds to TRBD1 (5 bases). CDR3 nucleotide sequence: TGTGCCAGCAGCCAAGAGGGGCTAGACCCCTACAATGAGCAGTTCTTC. Amino acids: CASSQEGLDPYNEQFF.